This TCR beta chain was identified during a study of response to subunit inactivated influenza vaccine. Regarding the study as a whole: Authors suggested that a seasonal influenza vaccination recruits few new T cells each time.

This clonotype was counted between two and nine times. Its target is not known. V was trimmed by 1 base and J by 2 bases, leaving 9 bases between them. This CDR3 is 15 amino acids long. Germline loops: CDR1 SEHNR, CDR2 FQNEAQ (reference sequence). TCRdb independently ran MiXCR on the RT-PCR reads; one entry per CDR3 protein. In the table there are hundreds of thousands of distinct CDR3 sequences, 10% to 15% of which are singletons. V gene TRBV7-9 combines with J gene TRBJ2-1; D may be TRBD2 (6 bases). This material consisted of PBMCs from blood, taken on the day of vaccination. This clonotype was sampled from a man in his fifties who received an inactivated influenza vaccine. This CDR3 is CASSLGRGAYNEQFF. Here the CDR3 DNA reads TGTGCCAGCAGCTTAGGACGCGGGGCCTACAATGAGCAGTTCTTC.